This T cell receptor (beta chain) was sequenced for a study of control samples from healthy donors and cancer patients. TCRdb's table, derived via immunoSEQ multiplex PCR, lists solely in-frame clones and lacks some. The sample has roughly 180,000 clones; more than 85% are singletons. The CDR3 is made up of 15 amino acids. Germline trimming cut 0 bases from V and 3 bases from J; bases unmatched to any gene: 0. Germline V gene lookup returns CDR1 SGHDT and CDR2 YYEEEE. The chain is built from TRBV5-6 and TRBJ2-6; TRBD1 agrees at 7 bases. Sequenced material: blood. The receptor was isolated from a woman aged 40 to 49 in good health. The chain's CDR3 is CASSLGQGGANVLTF. The CDR3 nucleotides read TGTGCCAGCAGCTTGGGACAGGGTGGGGCCAACGTCCTGACTTTC.